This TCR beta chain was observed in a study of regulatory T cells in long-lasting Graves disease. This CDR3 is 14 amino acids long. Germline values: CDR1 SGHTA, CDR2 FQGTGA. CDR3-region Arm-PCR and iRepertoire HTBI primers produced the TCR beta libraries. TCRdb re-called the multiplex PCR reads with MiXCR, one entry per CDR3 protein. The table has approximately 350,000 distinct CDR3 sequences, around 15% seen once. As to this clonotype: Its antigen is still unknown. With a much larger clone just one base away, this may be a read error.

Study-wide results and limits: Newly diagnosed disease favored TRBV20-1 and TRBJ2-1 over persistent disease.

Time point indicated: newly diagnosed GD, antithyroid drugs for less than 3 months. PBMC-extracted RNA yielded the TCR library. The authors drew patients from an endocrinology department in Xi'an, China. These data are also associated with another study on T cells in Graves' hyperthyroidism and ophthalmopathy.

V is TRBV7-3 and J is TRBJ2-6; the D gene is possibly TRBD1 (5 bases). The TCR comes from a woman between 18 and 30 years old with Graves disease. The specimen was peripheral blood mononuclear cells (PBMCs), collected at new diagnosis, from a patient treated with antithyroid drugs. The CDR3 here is CASSLRSGASVLTF. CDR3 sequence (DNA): TGTGCCAGCAGCTTGAGGTCTGGGGCCAGCGTCCTGACTTTC.